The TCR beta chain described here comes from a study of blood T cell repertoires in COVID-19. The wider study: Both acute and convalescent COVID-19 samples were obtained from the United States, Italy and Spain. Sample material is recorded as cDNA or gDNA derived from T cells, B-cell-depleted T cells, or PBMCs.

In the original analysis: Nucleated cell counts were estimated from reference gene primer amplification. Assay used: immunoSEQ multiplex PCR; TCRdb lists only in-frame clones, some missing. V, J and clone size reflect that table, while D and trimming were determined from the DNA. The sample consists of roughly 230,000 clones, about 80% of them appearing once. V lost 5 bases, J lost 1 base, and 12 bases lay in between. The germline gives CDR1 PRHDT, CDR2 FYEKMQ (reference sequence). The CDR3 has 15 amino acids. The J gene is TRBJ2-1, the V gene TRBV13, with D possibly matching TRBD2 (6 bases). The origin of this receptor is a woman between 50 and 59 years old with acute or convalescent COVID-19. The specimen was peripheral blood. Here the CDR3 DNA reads TGTGCCAGCAGCCGATCTAGCGCTTCCTACAATGAGCAGTTCTTC. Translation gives CASSRSSASYNEQFF.